These T cell receptor beta chains were read from a single sample in a study of naive and memory T cell subsets. TCRdb analysed the UMI-ligation and nested PCR reads with MiXCR anew, one entry per CDR3 protein. This table has 140,000 to 150,000 distinct CDR3 sequences, 17% appearing once. Sequenced: naive CD4+ T cells from blood. The receptor set was obtained from a human donor in good health. The CDR3 runs from the conserved cysteine through the conserved F or W. D genes are given only for firm matches. The listing skips clone size in some rows; elsewhere it reads once, few, many or a size class.

D	V	J	size	CDR3	DNA
.	TRBV6-5	TRBJ2-2	few	CASRLRERTGELFF	TGTGCCAGCAGATTGAGGGAACGCACCGGGGAGCTGTTTTTT
.	TRBV7-2	TRBJ2-5	few	CASSLQGGTGETQYF	TGTGCCAGCAGCTTACAAGGGGGGACGGGTGAGACCCAGTACTTC
TRBD1	TRBV7-2	TRBJ2-3	.	CASSPRQGVSTDTQYF	TGTGCCAGCAGCCCGCGACAGGGAGTATCCACAGATACGCAGTATTTT
TRBD1	TRBV6-6	TRBJ1-2	few	CASSYQTGYYGYTF	TGTGCCAGCAGTTATCAGACAGGGTACTATGGCTACACCTTC
.	TRBV5-1	TRBJ2-2	.	CASRGRGTGELFF	TGCGCCAGCAGGGGGCGCGGCACCGGGGAGCTGTTTTTT
.	TRBV6-2/TRBV6-3	TRBJ2-7	.	CASSYRQGGMKGQYF	TGTGCCAGCAGTTATCGGCAGGGTGGAATGAAGGGGCAGTACTTC
.	TRBV27	TRBJ2-1	many	CASSRSNEQFF	TGTGCCAGCAGCCGTTCTAATGAGCAGTTCTTC
.	TRBV12-3/TRBV12-4	TRBJ2-2	few	CASSQTGFNTGELFF	TGTGCCAGCAGCCAAACAGGGTTCAACACCGGGGAGCTGTTTTTT
.	TRBV9	TRBJ1-5	few	CASSVGAGGNQPQHF	TGTGCCAGCAGCGTAGGGGCAGGGGGCAATCAGCCCCAGCATTTT
.	TRBV6-2/TRBV6-3	TRBJ1-6	.	CASSYVSGRSSYNSPLHF	TGTGCCAGCAGTTACGTCTCAGGAAGGAGCTCCTATAATTCACCCCTCCACTTT
.	TRBV5-1	TRBJ2-7	few	CASSLSTYEQYF	TGCGCCAGCAGCTTGAGTACCTACGAGCAGTACTTC
.	TRBV7-9	TRBJ1-5	.	CASSLEGGASNQPQHF	TGTGCCAGCAGTCTAGAAGGGGGGGCGAGCAATCAGCCCCAGCATTTT
.	TRBV12-3/TRBV12-4	TRBJ1-1	many	CASSENTEAFF	TGTGCCAGCAGCGAAAACACTGAAGCTTTCTTT
.	TRBV11-3	TRBJ2-1	few	CASSLRGDEQFF	TGTGCCAGCAGCCTCAGAGGCGATGAGCAGTTCTTC
TRBD2	TRBV20-1	TRBJ2-3	few	CSAGGEGTSGATDTQYF	TGCAGCGCAGGCGGGGAAGGGACTAGCGGGGCCACAGATACGCAGTATTTT
.	TRBV6-5	TRBJ1-5	few	CASSPRYSNQPQHF	TGTGCCAGCAGCCCGAGATATAGCAATCAGCCCCAGCATTTT
.	TRBV9	TRBJ1-1	.	CASSVDSGRTFF	TGTGCCAGCAGCGTGGACTCGGGGAGAACTTTCTTT
.	TRBV7-6	TRBJ1-5	.	CASSTFDRRTAGEPQHF	TGTGCCAGCAGCACTTTCGACCGCCGGACAGCCGGTGAGCCCCAGCATTTT
.	TRBV5-5	TRBJ2-3	few	CASTYRLGTDTQYF	TGTGCCAGCACGTACAGACTAGGCACAGATACGCAGTATTTT
TRBD2	TRBV3-1	TRBJ2-5	.	CASSQDWASGKETQYF	TGTGCCAGCAGCCAAGATTGGGCTAGCGGGAAAGAGACCCAGTACTTC
TRBD2	TRBV20-1	TRBJ2-7	few	CSAQGLAGYYEQYF	TGCAGTGCTCAAGGACTAGCGGGCTACTACGAGCAGTACTTC
TRBD2	TRBV3-1	TRBJ2-1	.	CASSQRLAGGPSYYNEQSF	TGTGCCAGCAGCCAACGACTAGCGGGAGGGCCATCGTACTACAATGAGCAGTCCTTC
.	TRBV6-2/TRBV6-3	TRBJ2-2	few	CASRNLGGNTGELFF	TGTGCCAGCAGAAACTTGGGAGGGAACACCGGGGAGCTGTTTTTT
TRBD2	TRBV7-3	TRBJ2-3	few	CASSPRLAGADTQYF	TGTGCCAGCAGCCCGAGACTAGCGGGAGCGGATACGCAGTATTTT
TRBD2	TRBV7-2	TRBJ2-5	.	CASSSGLAGETQYF	TGTGCCAGCAGTTCGGGACTAGCGGGAGAGACCCAGTACTTC
TRBD1	TRBV7-9	TRBJ1-1	few	CASSSYRGKNTEAFF	TGTGCCAGCAGCTCCTACAGGGGCAAGAACACTGAAGCTTTCTTT
.	TRBV5-4	TRBJ1-4	many	CASSQLTTNEKLFF	TGTGCCAGCAGCCAACTGACAACTAATGAAAAACTGTTTTTT
.	TRBV28	TRBJ2-1	.	CASSRREDEQFF	TGTGCCAGCAGTCGGAGGGAGGATGAGCAGTTCTTC
.	TRBV28	TRBJ2-7	few	CASSLVGRDEQYF	TGTGCCAGCAGTTTAGTGGGAAGGGACGAGCAGTACTTC
TRBD1	TRBV28	TRBJ1-1	.	CASSSAGGGDTEAFF	TGTGCCAGCAGCTCGGCAGGGGGCGGGGACACTGAAGCTTTCTTT
.	TRBV7-9	TRBJ1-1	few	CASSPMDSMNTEAFF	TGTGCCAGCAGCCCGATGGACAGTATGAACACTGAAGCTTTCTTT
.	TRBV4-1	TRBJ2-1	.	CASSREQGNEQFF	TGCGCCAGCAGCCGGGAACAGGGCAATGAGCAGTTCTTC